This is a list of T cell receptor beta chains from one sample in a study of radiation and T cells in renal cell carcinoma. The table came from immunoSEQ multiplex PCR; TCRdb's copy has only in-frame clones and leaves some out. The sample lists 150,000 to 200,000 clones, around 90% occurring once. This sample comprised blood, obtained from a patient whose treatment included radiotherapy and nephrectomy. The source of these receptors is a woman aged 45-59 years with renal cell carcinoma. The CDR3 runs from the conserved cysteine through the conserved F or W. Some rows mark clone size as missing; the rest say once, few, many or name a class of expanded clone.

v_call: TRBV15
clone_size: NA
cdr3_aa: CATSSSTDGYTF

v_call: TRBV2
clone_size: NA
cdr3_aa: CASASQGYSGNTIYF

v_call: TRBV29-1
clone_size: few
cdr3_aa: CSVPGQGDYGYTF

v_call: TRBV2
clone_size: once
cdr3_aa: CASAVSMNTEAFF

v_call: TRBV25-1
clone_size: NA
cdr3_aa: CASSLGQTVYEQYF

v_call: TRBV5-1
clone_size: NA
cdr3_aa: CASSLGGEGGTEAFF

v_call: TRBV15
clone_size: NA
cdr3_aa: CATSRGRNEKLFF

v_call: TRBV7-8
clone_size: NA
cdr3_aa: CASRPRILASTDTQYF

v_call: TRBV6-1
clone_size: NA
cdr3_aa: CASSDVTTGTRVAFF

v_call: TRBV6-1
clone_size: NA
cdr3_aa: CASNLAGTGGNTIYF

v_call: TRBV6-6
clone_size: NA
cdr3_aa: CASSYYLQGAGGELFF

v_call: TRBV15
clone_size: NA
cdr3_aa: CATSRVGSGSYNEQFF

v_call: TRBV6-5
clone_size: NA
cdr3_aa: CASSYSGGQETQYF

v_call: TRBV18
clone_size: NA
cdr3_aa: CASSPSGASTEAFF

v_call: TRBV23-1
clone_size: NA
cdr3_aa: CASIRQADTGELFF

v_call: TRBV7-9
clone_size: NA
cdr3_aa: CASRQRTGGGGGELFF

v_call: TRBV4-1
clone_size: NA
cdr3_aa: CASRGGQGYEQYF

v_call: TRBV5-1
clone_size: NA
cdr3_aa: CASSLDEGRNTEAFF

v_call: TRBV10-3
clone_size: NA
cdr3_aa: CAISLGPPGIYNEQFF

v_call: TRBV19
clone_size: NA
cdr3_aa: CASGSGPDTEAFF

v_call: TRBV5-1
clone_size: NA
cdr3_aa: CASSPRQGNNSPLHF

v_call: TRBV11-2
clone_size: NA
cdr3_aa: CASSLDRLRGKIYEQYF

v_call: TRBV2
clone_size: NA
cdr3_aa: CASRQGTHSYEQYF

v_call: TRBV19
clone_size: NA
cdr3_aa: CASTPRGLPGRQYF

v_call: TRBV7-8
clone_size: NA
cdr3_aa: CASSYLGTGEDEQYF

v_call: TRBV19
clone_size: NA
cdr3_aa: CASAGKNTGELFF

v_call: TRBV6-5
clone_size: NA
cdr3_aa: CASSPGETDTQYF

v_call: TRBV5-1
clone_size: NA
cdr3_aa: CASSLRQGTDTQYF

v_call: TRBV5-1
clone_size: NA
cdr3_aa: CASGLAGGEQETQYF

v_call: TRBV9
clone_size: NA
cdr3_aa: CASSISGGMGGDTQYF

v_call: TRBV5-1
clone_size: many
cdr3_aa: CASSPGQGVGHYEQYF

v_call: TRBV25-1
clone_size: NA
cdr3_aa: CASSPKGDTEAFF

v_call: TRBV4-1
clone_size: NA
cdr3_aa: CASSHFPRRLNTEAFF

v_call: TRBV6-4
clone_size: NA
cdr3_aa: CASSPRGDDGYTF

v_call: TRBV5-6
clone_size: NA
cdr3_aa: CASSLFGSPNTEAFF

v_call: TRBV6-6
clone_size: NA
cdr3_aa: CASNTDRVQPQHF

v_call: TRBV18
clone_size: NA
cdr3_aa: CASSPQGREKLFF

v_call: TRBV7-8
clone_size: NA
cdr3_aa: CASSLESAVYLNTEAFF

v_call: TRBV6-1
clone_size: NA
cdr3_aa: CASSELRGRGYTF

v_call: TRBV4-1
clone_size: NA
cdr3_aa: CASSQVVGQGRGYTF

v_call: TRBV6-6
clone_size: few
cdr3_aa: CASSYGDRDRSYTF

v_call: TRBV7-9
clone_size: NA
cdr3_aa: CASSLRSLGANYGYTF

v_call: TRBV11-3
clone_size: NA
cdr3_aa: CASSLDWPNEQFF

v_call: TRBV7-9
clone_size: NA
cdr3_aa: CASSPLGSSHNEQFF

v_call: TRBV7-2
clone_size: NA
cdr3_aa: CASSPPPGNTIYF

v_call: TRBV5-1
clone_size: NA
cdr3_aa: CASSPSPGGSYEQYF

v_call: TRBV4-2
clone_size: NA
cdr3_aa: CASSHGTSGGVGELFF

v_call: TRBV19
clone_size: NA
cdr3_aa: CASSTGRRYGYTF

v_call: TRBV2
clone_size: NA
cdr3_aa: CASSEEGLDNEKLFF

v_call: TRBV4-3
clone_size: NA
cdr3_aa: CASRTSGAGELFF

v_call: TRBV4-3
clone_size: once
cdr3_aa: CASSPKNTGELFF

v_call: TRBV19
clone_size: NA
cdr3_aa: CASSLGQGAGGTDTQYF

v_call: TRBV5-1
clone_size: NA
cdr3_aa: CASSPHRGGIINEQFF

v_call: TRBV7-9
clone_size: once
cdr3_aa: CASSLMGTYGETQYF

v_call: TRBV6-5
clone_size: NA
cdr3_aa: CASSSFGTGVEKLFF